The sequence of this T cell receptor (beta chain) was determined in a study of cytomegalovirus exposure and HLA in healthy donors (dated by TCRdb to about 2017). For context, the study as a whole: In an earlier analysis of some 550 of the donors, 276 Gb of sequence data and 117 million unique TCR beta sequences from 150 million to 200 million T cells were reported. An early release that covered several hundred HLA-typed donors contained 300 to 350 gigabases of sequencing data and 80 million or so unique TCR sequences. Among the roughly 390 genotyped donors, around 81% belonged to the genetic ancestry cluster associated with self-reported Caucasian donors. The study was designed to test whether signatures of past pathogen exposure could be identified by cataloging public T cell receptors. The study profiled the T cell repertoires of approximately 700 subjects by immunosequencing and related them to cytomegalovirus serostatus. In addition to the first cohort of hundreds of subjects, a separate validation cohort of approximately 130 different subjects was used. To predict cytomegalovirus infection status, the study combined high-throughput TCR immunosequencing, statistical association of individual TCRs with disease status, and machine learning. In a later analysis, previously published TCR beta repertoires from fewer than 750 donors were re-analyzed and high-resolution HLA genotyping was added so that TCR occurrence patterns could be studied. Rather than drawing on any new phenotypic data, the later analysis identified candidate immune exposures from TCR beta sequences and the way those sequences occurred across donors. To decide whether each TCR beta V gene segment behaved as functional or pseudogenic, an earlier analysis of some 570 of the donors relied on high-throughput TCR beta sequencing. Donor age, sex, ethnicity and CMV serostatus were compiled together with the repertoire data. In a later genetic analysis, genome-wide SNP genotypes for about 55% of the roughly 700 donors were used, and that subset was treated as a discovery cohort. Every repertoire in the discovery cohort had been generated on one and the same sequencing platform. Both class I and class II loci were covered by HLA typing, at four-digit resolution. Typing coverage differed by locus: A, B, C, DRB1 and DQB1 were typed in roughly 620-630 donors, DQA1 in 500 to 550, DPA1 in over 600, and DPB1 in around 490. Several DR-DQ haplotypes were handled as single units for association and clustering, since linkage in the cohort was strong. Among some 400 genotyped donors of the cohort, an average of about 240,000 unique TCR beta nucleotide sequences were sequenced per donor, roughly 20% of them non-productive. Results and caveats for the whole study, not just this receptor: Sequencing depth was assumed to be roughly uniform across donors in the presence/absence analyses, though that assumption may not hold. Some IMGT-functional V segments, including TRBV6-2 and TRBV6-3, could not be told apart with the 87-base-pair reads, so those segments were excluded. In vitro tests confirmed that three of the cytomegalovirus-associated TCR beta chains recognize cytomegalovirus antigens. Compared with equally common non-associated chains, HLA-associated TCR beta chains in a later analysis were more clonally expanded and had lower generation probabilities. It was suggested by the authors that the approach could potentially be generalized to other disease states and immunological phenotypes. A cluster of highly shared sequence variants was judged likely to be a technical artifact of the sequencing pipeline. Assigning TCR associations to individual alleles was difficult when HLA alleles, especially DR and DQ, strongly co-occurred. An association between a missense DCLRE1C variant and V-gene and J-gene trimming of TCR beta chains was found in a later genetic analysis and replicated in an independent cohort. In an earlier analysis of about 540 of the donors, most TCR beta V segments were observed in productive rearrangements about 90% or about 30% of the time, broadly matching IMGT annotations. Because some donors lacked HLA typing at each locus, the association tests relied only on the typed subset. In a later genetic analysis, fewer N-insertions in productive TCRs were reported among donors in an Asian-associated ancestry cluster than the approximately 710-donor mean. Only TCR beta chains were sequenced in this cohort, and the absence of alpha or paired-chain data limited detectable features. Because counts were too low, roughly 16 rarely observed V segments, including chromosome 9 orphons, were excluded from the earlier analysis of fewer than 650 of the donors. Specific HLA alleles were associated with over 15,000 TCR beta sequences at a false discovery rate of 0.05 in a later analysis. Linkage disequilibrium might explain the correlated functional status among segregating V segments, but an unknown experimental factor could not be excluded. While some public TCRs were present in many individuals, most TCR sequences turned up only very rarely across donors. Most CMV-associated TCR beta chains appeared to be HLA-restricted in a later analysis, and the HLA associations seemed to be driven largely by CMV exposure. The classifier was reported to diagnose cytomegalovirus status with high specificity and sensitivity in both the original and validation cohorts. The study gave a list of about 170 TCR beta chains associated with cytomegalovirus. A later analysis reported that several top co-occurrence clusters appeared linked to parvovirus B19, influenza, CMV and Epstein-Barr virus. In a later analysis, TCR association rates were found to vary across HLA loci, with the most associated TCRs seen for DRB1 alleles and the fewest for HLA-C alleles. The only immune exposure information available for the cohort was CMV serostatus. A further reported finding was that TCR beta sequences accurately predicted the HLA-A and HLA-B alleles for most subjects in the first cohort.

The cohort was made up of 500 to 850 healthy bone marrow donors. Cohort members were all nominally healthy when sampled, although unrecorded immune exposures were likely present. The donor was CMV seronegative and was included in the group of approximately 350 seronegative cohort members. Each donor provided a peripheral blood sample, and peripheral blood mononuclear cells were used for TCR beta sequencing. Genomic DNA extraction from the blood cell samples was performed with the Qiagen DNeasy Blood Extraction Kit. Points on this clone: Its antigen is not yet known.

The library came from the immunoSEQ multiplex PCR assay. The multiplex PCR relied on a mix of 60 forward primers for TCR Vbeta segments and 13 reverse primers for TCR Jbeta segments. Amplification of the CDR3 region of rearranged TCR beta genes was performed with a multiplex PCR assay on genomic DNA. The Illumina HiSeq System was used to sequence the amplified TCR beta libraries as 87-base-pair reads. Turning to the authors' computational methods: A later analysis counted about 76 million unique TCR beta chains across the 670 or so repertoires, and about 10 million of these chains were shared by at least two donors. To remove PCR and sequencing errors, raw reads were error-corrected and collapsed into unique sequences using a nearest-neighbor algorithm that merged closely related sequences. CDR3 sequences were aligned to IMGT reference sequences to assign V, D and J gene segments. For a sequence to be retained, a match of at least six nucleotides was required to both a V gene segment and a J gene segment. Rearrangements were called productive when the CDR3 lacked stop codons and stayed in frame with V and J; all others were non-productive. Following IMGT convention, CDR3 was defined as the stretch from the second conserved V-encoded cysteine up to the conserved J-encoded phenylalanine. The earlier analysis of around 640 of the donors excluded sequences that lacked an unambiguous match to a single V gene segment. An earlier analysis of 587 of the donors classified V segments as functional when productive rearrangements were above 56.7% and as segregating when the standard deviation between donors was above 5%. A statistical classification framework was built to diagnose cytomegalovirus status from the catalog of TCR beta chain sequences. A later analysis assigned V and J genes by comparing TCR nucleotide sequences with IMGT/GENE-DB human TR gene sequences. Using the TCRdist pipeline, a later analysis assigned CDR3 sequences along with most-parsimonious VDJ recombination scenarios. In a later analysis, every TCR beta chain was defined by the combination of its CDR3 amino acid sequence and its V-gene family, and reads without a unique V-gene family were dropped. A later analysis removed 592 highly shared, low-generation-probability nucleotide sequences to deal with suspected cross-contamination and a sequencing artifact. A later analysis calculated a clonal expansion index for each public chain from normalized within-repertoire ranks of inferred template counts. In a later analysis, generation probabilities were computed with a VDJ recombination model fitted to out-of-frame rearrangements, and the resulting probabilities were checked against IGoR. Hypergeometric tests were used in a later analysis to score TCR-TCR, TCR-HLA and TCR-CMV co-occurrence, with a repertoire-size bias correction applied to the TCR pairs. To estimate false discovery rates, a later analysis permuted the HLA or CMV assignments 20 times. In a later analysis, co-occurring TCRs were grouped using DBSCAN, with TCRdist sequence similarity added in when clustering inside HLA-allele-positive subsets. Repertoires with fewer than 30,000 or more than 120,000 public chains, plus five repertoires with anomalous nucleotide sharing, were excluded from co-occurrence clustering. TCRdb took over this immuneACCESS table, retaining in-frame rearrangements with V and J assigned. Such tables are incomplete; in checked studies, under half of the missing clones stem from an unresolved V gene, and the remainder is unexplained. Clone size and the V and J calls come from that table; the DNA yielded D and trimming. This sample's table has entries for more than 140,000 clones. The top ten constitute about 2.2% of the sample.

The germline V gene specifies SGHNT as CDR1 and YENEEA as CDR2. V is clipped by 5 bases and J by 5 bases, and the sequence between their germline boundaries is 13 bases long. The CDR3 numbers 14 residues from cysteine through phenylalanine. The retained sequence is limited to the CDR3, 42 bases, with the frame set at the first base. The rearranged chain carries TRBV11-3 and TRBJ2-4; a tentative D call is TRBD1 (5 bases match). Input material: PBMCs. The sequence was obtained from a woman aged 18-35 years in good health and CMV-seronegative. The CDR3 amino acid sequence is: CASSRRGVQNIQYF. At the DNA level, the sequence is TGTGCCAGCAGCCGTAGGGGCGTACAAAACATTCAGTACTTC.